The source of this TCR beta chain is a study of blood T cell repertoires in COVID-19. Study in general: PBMCs, B-cell-depleted T cells, or T cells were the source of the cDNA or gDNA that made up the material.

Deletions cut 5 bases from V and 3 bases from J, with 17 bases between. There are 16 residues in the CDR3. CDR1 and CDR2 (germline): LNHDA, SQIVND (reference sequence). This clone occurred once. Authors' analysis steps: Estimates of nucleated cell counts were drawn from the amplification of reference gene primers. The table came from immunoSEQ multiplex PCR; TCRdb's copy has only in-frame clones and leaves some out. V and J calls and clone size are given by that table; D and trimming were obtained from the DNA. The repertoire holds 95,000 to 130,000 clones, with about nine tenths as singletons. Sample: peripheral blood. The rearrangement uses TRBV19 and TRBJ1-5; no clear D. This receptor was taken from a human donor with active COVID-19. The donor label of this sample is uncertain. CDR3 DNA: TGTGCCAGTAGTCTATACACCGGGAGAGCCAATCAGCCCCAGCATTTT. Translated: CASSLYTGRANQPQHF.